The 5 T cell receptor beta chains in this list originate from one sample, sequenced in a study of cytomegalovirus exposure and HLA in healthy donors (dated by TCRdb to between 2016 and 2019). Libraries came from the immunoSEQ multiplex PCR assay. For the multiplex PCR, a mixture combining 60 forward primers for TCR Vbeta segments and 13 reverse primers for TCR Jbeta segments was used. Sourced from immuneACCESS, this table was stored by TCRdb with only in-frame sequences that have V and J called. A share of the clones is absent; for the studies checked, an unresolved V gene accounts for under half, and the remainder has no known explanation. The table for this sample lists 75,000 to 85,000 clones. In total, the top ten clones hold about 4.1% of the sample. Sequenced material: PBMCs. The receptors shown here come from a man aged 18 to 29 in good health and CMV-seropositive.

V and J are TRBV5-5 and TRBJ2-5; TRBD2 matches 8 bases. Germline CDR1 is SGHKS and CDR2 is YYEKEE (reference sequence). CDR3 size: 15 residues. The V segment lost 4 bases and the J segment 5 bases; nucleotides outside the gene matches: 10. CDR3 sequence: CASSLIAGSGETQYF. The CDR3 region has the DNA TGTGCCAGCAGCCTGATAGCGGGGTCTGGGGAGACCCAGTACTTC.

The chain recombines TRBV4-1 with TRBJ1-5; D gene unclear. V lost 0 bases and J 3 bases, leaving 9 bases between the germline ends. CDR1 and CDR2 (germline): MGHRA, YSYEKL. This CDR3 spans 15 amino acids. CDR3 coding DNA: TGCGCCAGCAGCCAAGATCCAGATGACAATCAGCCCCAGCATTTT. The encoded protein is CASSQDPDDNQPQHF.

Here the CDR3 DNA reads TGTGCCAGCAGTTCGACTTCTGAAAAACTGTTTTTT. Residues: CASSSTSEKLFF. The chain recombines TRBV28 with TRBJ1-4; D ambiguous. Deletions cut 4 bases from V and 7 bases from J, with 7 bases between. The CDR3 runs to 12 residues. In germline, CDR1 is MDHEN, CDR2 SYDVKM.

The chain joins TRBV28 to TRBJ1-2; D gene uncertain. Germline V lookup: CDR1 MDHEN, CDR2 SYDVKM. The length of the CDR3 is 13 residues. The V gene lost 3 bases and the J gene lost 8 bases, with 13 bases spanning the gap. The CDR3 sequence: CASSFRQVHGYTF. CDR3 coding DNA: TGTGCCAGCAGTTTCAGGCAGGTCCACGGCTACACCTTC.

V usage is TRBV6-1 and J usage is TRBJ2-5; tentative D call: TRBD2 (5 bases). The closer fit of TRBJ2-7 to the DNA end suggests the J call may be wrong. Per the germline V gene, CDR1 is MNHNS and CDR2 is SASEGT. The CDR3 runs 16 residues. CDR3 loop: CASSEAALRVGYEQYF. CDR3 coding DNA: TGTGCCAGCAGTGAAGCGGCACTGAGGGTGGGCTACGAGCAGTACTTC.